The rows below give T cell receptor beta chains drawn from one sample of a study of blood T cell repertoires in COVID-19. Sequencing was performed with immunoSEQ multiplex PCR; in TCRdb, only in-frame clones are kept and a portion is missing. The sample lists tens of thousands of clones, about 88% seen once, with roughly 1.2% in the top ten. The sample was peripheral blood. The receptors shown here come from a man aged 60-69 years with acute or convalescent COVID-19. Each CDR3 is given with its conserved first and last residue. A D gene is named only where the DNA matches it firmly. Where a row states a size, it is once, few, many or the class of an expanded clone; other rows omit it.

. | TRBJ2-5 | TRBV5-1 | TRBD2 | TGCGCCAGCAGTCTTAGACTAGCGGGGGGAGAGACCCAGTACTTC | CASSLRLAGGETQYF
once | TRBJ2-2 | TRBV2 | TRBD1 | TGTGCCAGCAGGACGGACAGGGATGCCGGGGAGCTGTTTTTT | CASRTDRDAGELFF
. | TRBJ2-3 | TRBV10-3 | TRBD1 | TGTGCCATCAGTGAGCCAGGGACAGGGGAGACAGATACGCAGTATTTT | CAISEPGTGETDTQYF
once | TRBJ2-5 | TRBV5-1 | TRBD2 | TGCGCCAGCAGCCGGGGACTGGGGGAGGGAGAGACCCAGTACTTC | CASSRGLGEGETQYF
. | TRBJ1-2 | TRBV5-6 | TRBD1 | TGTGCCAGCACCTCCTGGGGACAGGGCCTCCATGGCTACACCTTC | CASTSWGQGLHGYTF
. | TRBJ2-5 | TRBV6-5 | . | TGTGCCAGCACGGGGGGCACTATACTTGAGACCCAGTACTTC | CASTGGTILETQYF
. | TRBJ1-1 | TRBV25-1 | TRBD1 | TGTGCCAGCAGTGAACAATTGGGGACAGGGAACACTGAAGCTTTCTTT | CASSEQLGTGNTEAFF
. | TRBJ1-4 | TRBV9 | TRBD1 | TGTGCCAGCAGCGTGACAGGGCGGAATGAAAAACTGTTTTTT | CASSVTGRNEKLFF
. | TRBJ1-1 | TRBV7-2 | TRBD1 | TGTGCCAGCAGCTTAGCCGGGACAGGGGGAGAGGCTTTCTTT | CASSLAGTGGEAFF
. | TRBJ1-2 | TRBV21-1 | . | TGTGCCAGCAGCACCCGGGACAGGGCATCCTATGGCTACACCTTC | CASSTRDRASYGYTF
. | TRBJ1-2 | TRBV2 | TRBD1 | TGTGCCAGCAGTGACGTCCGGGACAGTATTTCTGGTGGCTACACCTTC | CASSDVRDSISGGYTF
. | TRBJ1-1 | TRBV19 | TRBD1 | TGTGCCAGTAGTATATACAGGGGACCGAAGAACACTGAAGCTTTCTTT | CASSIYRGPKNTEAFF
few | TRBJ1-2 | TRBV24-1 | TRBD1 | TGTGCCACCAGTGATTACAGGGGGCGTGACTATGGCTACACCTTC | CATSDYRGRDYGYTF
. | TRBJ1-1 | TRBV7-8 | . | TGTGCCAGCAGCTTAGTGTCAGGGGCCACTGAAGCTTTCTTT | CASSLVSGATEAFF
. | TRBJ1-2 | TRBV6-5 | . | TGTGCCAGCAGTTACTCCGGGGGGCAGGGCTACACCTTC | CASSYSGGQGYTF
. | TRBJ2-6 | TRBV3-1/TRBV3-2 | . | TGTGCCAGCAGCCAAGATAGGGGGGGGAGCGCTGGGGCCAACGTCCTGACTTTC | CASSQDRGGSAGANVLTF
. | TRBJ1-4 | TRBV7-9 | TRBD1 | TGTGCCAGCAGCTCAGGTCCCCGACAGGGGAAGAATGAAAAACTGTTTTTT | CASSSGPRQGKNEKLFF
few | TRBJ1-3 | TRBV9 | . | TGTGCCAGCAGCGCCGCTCCGGGAGCGAAAAACACCATATATTTT | CASSAAPGAKNTIYF
few | TRBJ1-5 | TRBV6-5 | . | TGTGCCAGCAGTTCCTCCACCGGGGGGCGCAATCAGCCCCAGCATTTT | CASSSSTGGRNQPQHF
. | TRBJ1-5 | TRBV7-9 | . | TGTGCCAGCAGCTTCGGGTTCGGGGATCAGCATTTT | CASSFGFGDQHF
. | TRBJ2-7 | TRBV6-1 | . | TGTGCCAGCAGTGAAGCCCGGGACACTTACGAGCAGTACTTC | CASSEARDTYEQYF
. | TRBJ1-2 | TRBV27 | TRBD1 | TGTGCCAGCAGCTATAGACAGGGATCGATCTATGGCTACACCTTC | CASSYRQGSIYGYTF
. | TRBJ2-2 | TRBV18 | . | TGTGCCAGTCGAAGGATGACAGTGAACACCGGGGAGCTGTTTTTT | CASRRMTVNTGELFF
. | TRBJ2-2 | TRBV5-5 | . | TGTGCCAGCAGCTTGGGACTCTCGAACACCGGGGAGCTGTTTTTT | CASSLGLSNTGELFF
. | TRBJ1-2 | TRBV14 | . | TGTGCCAGCAGCCAAGATCTCTTCTATGGCTACACCTTC | CASSQDLFYGYTF
. | TRBJ2-1 | TRBV7-3 | . | TGTGCCAGCAGCGGCACAGGGTATGAGCAGTTCTTC | CASSGTGYEQFF
. | TRBJ1-6 | TRBV27 | TRBD1 | TGTGCCAGCAGTTGGACAGGGGGCGCTGGGTCACCCCTCCACTTT | CASSWTGGAGSPLHF
. | TRBJ2-1 | TRBV18 | TRBD2 | TGTGCCAGCTCACCACACTCAATTGGGACTAGCGGGCCGAGCTCCTACAATGAGCAGTTCTTC | CASSPHSIGTSGPSSYNEQFF
. | TRBJ1-5 | TRBV12-3/TRBV12-4 | . | TGTGCCAGCAGCGGGGTGGGGCCCCAGCATTTT | CASSGVGPQHF
. | TRBJ1-2 | TRBV3-1/TRBV3-2 | TRBD1 | TGTGCCAGCAGTCGAGATCCCCGGGACAGTGGCTACACCTTC | CASSRDPRDSGYTF
. | TRBJ2-7 | TRBV5-1 | . | TGCGCCAGCAGCTTGGAGGCGGACTTAAACTACGAGCAGTACTTC | CASSLEADLNYEQYF
. | TRBJ1-3 | TRBV5-4 | . | TGTGCCAGCAGACAGCAGGGGCCAGGAGGAAACACCATATATTTT | CASRQQGPGGNTIYF
. | TRBJ1-1 | TRBV6-1 | . | TGTGCCAGCAGTGAAGCCGGGATCAGGCTCAGGTCTGAAGCTTTCTTT | CASSEAGIRLRSEAFF
few | TRBJ1-5 | TRBV4-1 | TRBD1 | TGCGCCAGCAGCCATCCGGGACAGGGCAAATATAGCAATCAGCCCCAGCATTTT | CASSHPGQGKYSNQPQHF
once | TRBJ2-2 | TRBV29-1 | . | TGCAGCGCGCCGCGGGAAACGAACACCGGGGAGCTGTTTTTT | CSAPRETNTGELFF
. | TRBJ1-1 | TRBV7-9 | TRBD1 | TGTGCCAGCAGCTTATTGGGACAGATGAACACTGAAGCTTTCTTT | CASSLLGQMNTEAFF
. | TRBJ2-7 | TRBV11-3 | TRBD1 | TGTGCCAGCAGCCCGGGACAGGGATTCGAGCAGTACTTC | CASSPGQGFEQYF
. | TRBJ1-2 | TRBV11-2 | TRBD1 | TGTGCCAGCAGCTCCCGAGGAGGACAGGGCGTTAACTATGGCTACACCTTC | CASSSRGGQGVNYGYTF
. | TRBJ2-3 | TRBV11-3 | . | TGTGCCAGCAGCTTAGGAACAAAACCAGATACGCAGTATTTT | CASSLGTKPDTQYF
. | TRBJ1-1 | TRBV7-8 | . | TGTGCCAGCAGATCGTTACGGTTGAACACTGAAGCTTTCTTT | CASRSLRLNTEAFF
few | TRBJ1-5 | TRBV5-1 | . | TGCGCCAGCAGCTTGGAGGGAGGGAATCAGCCCCAGCATTTT | CASSLEGGNQPQHF
once | TRBJ1-2 | TRBV6-6 | . | TGTGCCACTTTCAGGTTTTATGGCTACACCTTC | CATFRFYGYTF
. | TRBJ1-6 | TRBV6-6 | . | TGTGCCAGCAACAAGGACAGCTCAAATTCACCCCTCCACTTT | CASNKDSSNSPLHF
. | TRBJ2-1 | TRBV27 | TRBD1 | TGTGCCAGCAGTTTAATTTCCGGGACAGGGGCCTACAATGAGCAGTTCTTC | CASSLISGTGAYNEQFF
. | TRBJ1-4 | TRBV7-8 | TRBD1 | TGTGCCAGCAGCTTACGACAGGGGTCAAGAGAAAAACTGTTTTTT | CASSLRQGSREKLFF
. | TRBJ1-1 | TRBV5-1 | . | TGCGCCAGCAGCCTGGACGGGGTCACTGAAGCTTTCTTT | CASSLDGVTEAFF
. | TRBJ1-4 | TRBV5-4 | . | TGTGCCAGCAGCTTGTCCGGGAATGAAAAACTGTTTTTT | CASSLSGNEKLFF